Shown below are 30 T cell receptor beta chains from a single sample sequenced in a study of T cells in Graves' hyperthyroidism and ophthalmopathy (dated by TCRdb to the late 2010s). Library method: multiplex PCR. The sequencer listed for this sample is Illumina HiSeq 2000. TCR beta CDR3 regions were amplified from RNA transcripts. For the first round of RT-PCR on the TCR CDR3, the HTBI primer set was used together with the Qiagen OneStep RT-PCR kit. The raw public reads went through TCRdb reprocessing: fastp at Q25, MiXCR clone calling, in-frame beta chains kept. Rows with one shared CDR3 protein collapse into an entry with the most common genes and DNA. This sample holds tens of thousands of distinct CDR3 sequences; about 49% were observed only once. The ten largest clones add up to roughly 12% of the sample. Sample: blood. The receptors were gathered from a woman under 40 with Graves' ophthalmopathy.

This chain connects TRBV7-9 to TRBJ2-1; D ambiguous. There are 14 residues in the CDR3. V was trimmed by 3 bases and J by 6 bases, leaving 12 bases between them. Germline CDR1 SEHNR, CDR2 FQNEAQ (reference sequence). The CDR3 bases are TGTGCCAGCAGCTTCGGAGTATCATTCAATGAGCAGTTCTTC. Protein product: CASSFGVSFNEQFF.

CDR3 residues: CASSLAVGGEKLFF. CDR3 bases: TGCGCCAGCAGCTTGGCGGTAGGGGGTGAAAAACTGTTTTTT. The chain recombines TRBV5-1 with TRBJ1-4, with D possibly matching TRBD1 (6 bases). Germline V lookup: CDR1 SGHRS, CDR2 YFSETQ. This CDR3 region has 14 residues. Trimming took 0 bases from V and 7 from J, leaving 10 bases between them.

Concerning this clonotype itself: This may be a read error: a much more frequent sequence differs by one nucleotide. The final CDR3 position lacks the conserved phenylalanine or tryptophan, pointing to a likely read error. The rearrangement uses TRBV28 and TRBJ1-1; D not resolved. The CDR3 is 10 residues long. Trimming cost V 8 bases and J 4 bases, with 5 bases left between them. In germline, CDR1 is MDHEN, CDR2 SYDVKM. CDR3 region: CASGSTEAFC. The CDR3 DNA reads TGTGCCAGCGGGAGCACTGAAGCTTTCTGT.

This chain joins TRBV25-1 and TRBJ2-5; D is possibly TRBD1 (6 bases). The CDR3 spans 14 residues. Trimming pared 5 bases from V and 2 bases from J, leaving 12 bases between. CDR1 is MGHDK and CDR2 is SYGVNS in the germline V gene. The chain's CDR3 is CASSKPGAQETQYF. Written as DNA, the CDR3 is TGTGCCAGCAGTAAACCAGGGGCACAAGAGACCCAGTACTTC. Using reference TRBV25-1 and TRBJ2-5 for the parts outside the CDR3, the full variable domain is EADIYQTPRYLVIGTGKKITLECSQTMGHDKMYWYQQDPGMELHLIHYSYGVNSTEKGDLSSESTVSRIRTEHFPLTLESARPSHTSQYLCASSKPGAQETQYFGPGTRLLVL.

This clonotype was seen many times. The chain has TRBV28 and TRBJ2-5; 9 bases are shared with TRBD1. The V gene's germline CDR1 is MDHEN and CDR2 SYDVKM. The V and J ends lost 3 bases and 5 bases, in that order; junction bases with no gene match: 7. The CDR3 has 15 residues. The CDR3 protein is CASSLETGGGETQYF. The CDR3 DNA reads TGTGCCAGCAGTTTGGAGACAGGGGGTGGGGAGACCCAGTACTTC.

This chain uses TRBV7-2 with TRBJ2-7; D is uncertain. Looked up from germline, CDR1 is SGHTA and CDR2 is FQGNSA. Trimming took 3 bases from V and 7 from J, leaving 13 bases between them. This CDR3 spans 13 amino acids. DNA for the CDR3: TGTGCCAGCAGCTTGGAGTACACCGGGGAGCAGTACTTC. Translating it yields CASSLEYTGEQYF.

This clonotype was recorded once. The junction departs from germline at one end; a sequencing error may be responsible. The chain is built from TRBV9 and TRBJ2-5; D is ambiguous. CDR3 length: 12 amino acids. Germline V gives CDR1 SGDLS, CDR2 YYNGEE. CDR3 residues: CASSKRQETLYF. CDR3 DNA sequence: TGTGCCAGCAGCAAGAGACAAGAGACCCTGTACTTC.

As for this clonotype: One end of the junction varies from germline; a read error may be responsible. The chain links TRBV11-2 to TRBJ2-1, with D unclear. Germline V lookup: CDR1 SGHAT, CDR2 FQNNGV. The CDR3 is 12 residues long. CDR3 sequence (DNA): TGTGCCGGCAGCTCAGGCTACAATGAGCAGTTCTTC. This translates into CAGSSGYNEQFF. The variable domain in full, completed from reference TRBV11-2 and TRBJ2-1, reads EAGVAQSPRYKIIEKRQSVAFWCNPISGHATLYWYQQILGQGPKLLIQFQNNGVVDDSQLPKDRFSAERLKGVDSTLKIQPAKLEDSAVYLCAGSSGYNEQFFGPGTRLTVL.

This clonotype occurred many times. The chain couples TRBV6-5 to TRBJ2-5, with D unresolved. This CDR3 comprises 14 residues. Looked up from germline, CDR1 is MNHEY and CDR2 is SVGAGI. V lost 2 bases and J 0 bases, leaving 7 bases between the germline ends. In DNA, the CDR3 is TGTGCCAGCAGTTACCGTCTCTACCAAGAGACCCAGTACTTC. It is translated as CASSYRLYQETQYF.

In this sample, this clonotype turned up many times. This chain uses TRBV29-1 with TRBJ1-1; 7 bases line up with TRBD1. The CDR3 runs to 15 residues. The ends lost 5 bases at V and 4 bases at J; junction bases unmatched: 13. Germline values: CDR1 SQVTM, CDR2 ANQGSEA. The CDR3 loop reads CSVFPPPGGGTEAFF. In DNA, the CDR3 is TGCAGCGTTTTCCCTCCCCCAGGGGGAGGCACTGAAGCTTTCTTT. The full variable domain, rest sourced from reference TRBV29-1 and TRBJ1-1, is SAVISQKPSRDICQRGTSLTIQCQVDSQVTMMFWYRQQPGQSLTLIATANQGSEATYESGFVIDKFPISRPNLTFSTLTVSNMSPEDSSIYLCSVFPPPGGGTEAFFGQGTRLTVV.

V is TRBV9 and J is TRBJ2-3; 8 nucleotides align to TRBD2. V shed 9 bases and J 2 bases; nucleotides not matched to a gene: 14. The germline V gene encodes CDR1 SGDLS and CDR2 YYNGEE. The CDR3 has 16 residues. The CDR3 here is CAITRAGAPVTDTQYF. The DNA of the CDR3 is TGTGCCATCACCCGAGCGGGAGCTCCCGTCACAGATACGCAGTATTTT.

A note on this clonotype: This sequence may be a read error, since a much larger clone differs from it by one base. The chain combines TRBV28 with TRBJ1-4; maybe TRBD1 (5 bases). Between the trimmed V and J ends, which lost 6 bases and 11 bases, there was a span of 19 bases. The germline V gene encodes CDR1 MDHEN and CDR2 SYDVKM. The CDR3 length is 14 residues. CDR3 sequence reads: CASRLDRVGDKLFF. In nucleotides, the CDR3 is TGTGCCAGCAGGCTAGACAGAGTGGGGGACAAACTGTTTTTT.

A word on this clonotype: A read error is likely, as this CDR3 ends without the conserved phenylalanine or tryptophan. No DNA is shown, since the ends of the CDR3 on it are uncertain; the CDR3 is the one TCRdb lists. This chain joins TRBV11-1 and TRBJ2-5; TRBD1, the table's D call, lacks a check against the DNA. The CDR3 sequence runs 14 residues, both termini included. CDR1 and CDR2 (germline): SGHAT, FQDESV (reference sequence). The CDR3 loop reads CASSPTRGSATLYL.

Concerning this clonotype itself: A read error may account for a junction end that differs from germline. V and J are TRBV4-1 and TRBJ2-7; perhaps D is TRBD1 or TRBD2 (5 bases each). Germline lookup yields CDR1 MGHRA and CDR2 YSYEKL. The length of the CDR3 is 14 residues. DNA for the CDR3: TGCGCCAGCAGCCAAGCTGGGGACGTCTACGTGCAGTACTTC. Its protein product is CASSQAGDVYVQYF.

A remark on this clonotype: One end of the junction fails to match germline, which may point to a read error. The V gene is TRBV10-3, the J gene TRBJ1-1; 7 nucleotides align to TRBD1. CDR3 length: 16 residues. Per germline, CDR1 ENHRY and CDR2 SYGVKD. The CDR3 nucleotides are TGTGCCATCAGGCCCCGGGACAGTGGGACGAACACTGGAGCTTTCTTT. As protein: CAIRPRDSGTNTGAFF.

The chain employs TRBV7-9 and TRBJ1-1; 7 nucleotides agree with TRBD1. J gave up 1 base and V 5 bases, and 7 bases lay outside the gene matches. Germline V lookup: CDR1 SEHNR, CDR2 FQNEAQ (reference sequence). The CDR3 is made up of 15 amino acids. CDR3 DNA sequence: TGTGCCAGCAGCCCAGGGGGAGGAGAGAACACTGAAGCTTTCTTT. This sequence encodes CASSPGGGENTEAFF.

The chain recombines TRBV6-1 with TRBJ2-1; 16 bases fit TRBD2. Germline values: CDR1 MNHNS, CDR2 SASEGT. The CDR3 is 19 amino acids. V shed 3 bases, J shed 8 bases, and the junction held 13 bases outside the gene matches. The CDR3 DNA is TGTGCCAGCAGTGACCCACAGGGACTAGCGGGAGGGGGTGAGGATGAGCAGTTCTTC. Translating it yields CASSDPQGLAGGGEDEQFF.

The rearrangement uses TRBV9 and TRBJ2-5; D gene uncertain. Trimming left V 2 bases short and J 1 base short, with 12 bases between. The length of the CDR3 is 15 residues. Germline CDR1 reads SGDLS; CDR2 reads YYNGEE. The CDR3 DNA reads TGTGCCAGCAGCGTTGGATTGGGCTTCCAAGAGACCCAGTACTTC. Protein sequence: CASSVGLGFQETQYF.

This clonotype came up a few times. V is TRBV30 and J is TRBJ2-7, with 8 bases that match TRBD2. This CDR3 has 14 amino acids. Germline V lookup: CDR1 GTSNPN, CDR2 SVGIG (reference sequence). V dropped 1 base and J dropped 1; count of bases not matched to a gene: 3. CDR3 sequence: CAWSGLAGSYEQYF. The DNA of the CDR3 is TGTGCCTGGAGTGGGCTAGCGGGTTCCTACGAGCAGTACTTC.

In regard to this clonotype: The CDR3 carries no conserved terminal phenylalanine or tryptophan, so it likely arises from a read error. The DNA is left out, because the CDR3 cannot be placed on it with certainty; the CDR3 is given as TCRdb lists it. This chain uses TRBV12-3 or TRBV12-4 with TRBJ1-1; the D call of TRBD1 is as the table states it, not checked on the DNA. The CDR3 numbers 9 amino acids, ends counted. This CDR3 reads CASTLDRFS.

This clonotype has only a few counts. The chain links TRBV28 to TRBJ2-1, with 10 bases lining up with TRBD2. With V trimmed by 3 bases and J by 7 bases, 9 bases remained unmatched. The CDR3 is 16 residues long. Germline values: CDR1 MDHEN, CDR2 SYDVKM. The CDR3 DNA reads as TGTGCCAGCAGTTTTGGGAGCGGGAGGGCCTTAAATGAGCAGTTCTTC. Amino acid sequence: CASSFGSGRALNEQFF.

This chain links TRBV7-7 with TRBJ2-1, with 13 bases fitting TRBD2. This CDR3 is 13 amino acids long. CDR1 is SSHAT and CDR2 is FNYEAQ in the germline V gene (reference sequence). The DNA of the CDR3 is TGTGCTAGAGGGACTAGCGGGGTCAATGAGCAGTTCTTC. Protein sequence: CARGTSGVNEQFF.

Note on this clonotype: Without the conserved terminal phenylalanine or tryptophan, this CDR3 likely stems from a read error. No DNA is shown, since the ends of the CDR3 on it are uncertain; the CDR3 is the one TCRdb lists. V gene TRBV5-1 combines with J gene TRBJ2-6; the DNA was not used to check the table's D call, TRBD1. The germline V gene has CDR1 SGHRS and CDR2 YFSETQ. Including both end residues, the CDR3 is 10 amino acids long. CDR3 in amino acids: CASSLTLGGT.

V usage is TRBV18 and J usage is TRBJ1-5; 7 bases align to TRBD1. The germline gives CDR1 KGHSH, CDR2 LQKENI. V gave up 1 base and J gave up 7 bases; unmatched junction bases: 4. The CDR3 has 14 amino acids. The CDR3 region has the DNA TGTGCCAGCTCACCACTTGACAGGGACCAGCCCCAGCATTTT. The encoded protein is CASSPLDRDQPQHF.

This clonotype came up a few times. This clone may be a read error of a much larger clone one base away. The V call is TRBV28, the J call TRBJ1-5, with a tentative D call TRBD1 (5 bases). Germline lookup yields CDR1 MDHEN and CDR2 SYDVKM. The CDR3 loop spans 14 amino acids. The CDR3 sequence is CAGRTQGSNQPQHF. The CDR3 nucleotides read TGTGCCGGCAGAACTCAGGGTTCCAATCAGCCCCAGCATTTT.

This rearrangement joins TRBV18 to TRBJ1-5; TRBD1 is a possible D gene (5 bases). Germline V gives CDR1 KGHSH, CDR2 LQKENI. The CDR3 is made up of 16 amino acids. Deletions cut 3 bases from V and 0 bases from J, with 12 bases between. CDR3 DNA: TGTGCCAGCTCACCCGGACATACGATTAGCAATCAGCCCCAGCATTTT. Its translation is CASSPGHTISNQPQHF.

The sample holds many counts of this clonotype. The chain links TRBV4-1 to TRBJ1-1; D unclear. In germline, CDR1 is MGHRA, CDR2 YSYEKL. V was clipped by 3 bases and J by 4 bases, with 3 bases between them. The CDR3 is 11 amino acids. In DNA, the CDR3 is TGCGCCAGCAGCCAGGGCACTGAAGCTTTCTTT. Its translation: CASSQGTEAFF.

To note about this clonotype: Relative to the germline gene, one junction end is altered; a read error may explain this. The genes are TRBV2 and TRBJ2-2; TRBD1 matches at 11 bases. The CDR3 loop spans 15 amino acids. Germline CDR1 is SNHLY and CDR2 is FYNNEI. CDR3 sequence: CASADRGRVTGELFF. The CDR3 nucleotides are TGTGCCAGCGCGGACAGGGGGCGCGTCACCGGGGAACTGTTCTTT.

This clonotype was found many times. V gene TRBV5-1 combines with J gene TRBJ2-1; TRBD2 agrees at 7 bases. CDR1 and CDR2 from the germline V gene are SGHRS and YFSETQ. V was clipped by 1 base and J by 2 bases; unmatched bases: 6. The CDR3 is 16 residues long. In DNA form, the CDR3 reads TGCGCCAGCAGCTTGCGGGCGGGAGAGCCCTACAATGAGCAGTTCTTC. It codes for CASSLRAGEPYNEQFF. The whole variable domain, filled in from reference TRBV5-1 and TRBJ2-1, reads KAGVTQTPRYLIKTRGQQVTLSCSPISGHRSVSWYQQTPGQGLQFLFEYFSETQRNKGNFPGRFSGRQFSNSRSEMNVSTLELGDSALYLCASSLRAGEPYNEQFFGPGTRLTVL.

This clonotype was recorded many times. The J gene is TRBJ2-5, the V gene TRBV6-1, with a tentative D call TRBD1 (6 bases). The V and J ends lost 4 bases and 5 bases respectively, with 14 bases between them. Germline values: CDR1 MNHNS, CDR2 SASEGT. The CDR3 spans 14 residues. CDR3 DNA sequence: TGTGCCAGCAGTGTAGGACAGTCTACGGAGACCCAGTACTTC. Protein product: CASSVGQSTETQYF.